This passage covers 13 T cell receptor beta chains from one sample sequenced in a study of response to subunit inactivated influenza vaccine. One entry per CDR3 protein, called by TCRdb with MiXCR from the RT-PCR reads. The sample yields roughly 700,000 distinct CDR3 sequences, approximately 15% seen once. Sequenced here: PBMCs from blood, sampled 14 to 15 days before vaccination. All receptors derive from a man aged 45 to 65 who received an inactivated influenza vaccine.

The chain carries TRBV19 and TRBJ1-5; D call uncertain. CDR1 is LNHDA, CDR2 SQIVND, per germline (reference sequence). V was clipped by 5 bases and J by 7 bases, with 9 bases between them. The CDR3 loop spans 12 amino acids. The CDR3 DNA follows: TGTGCCAGTAGTCTAAGATTGCAGCCCCAGCATTTT. It translates to CASSLRLQPQHF.

This clonotype was counted only a few times. This CDR3 is CASSVGGGRQETQYF. DNA of the CDR3: TGTGCCAGCAGCGTAGGTGGGGGGCGGCAAGAGACCCAGTACTTC. The rearrangement uses TRBV9 and TRBJ2-5; D is possibly TRBD1 or TRBD2 (6 bases each). The V gene's germline CDR1 is SGDLS and CDR2 YYNGEE. The CDR3 length is 15 residues. Trimming pared 0 bases from V and 2 bases from J, leaving 11 bases between.

The chain combines TRBV28 with TRBJ1-5, with a tentative D call TRBD1 (6 bases). The V gene lost 6 bases and the J gene lost 6 bases, with 15 bases spanning the gap. CDR3 length equals 14 residues. Germline lookup yields CDR1 MDHEN and CDR2 SYDVKM. The CDR3 here is CASSLKQGSQPQHF. DNA of the CDR3: TGTGCCAGCAGCCTTAAACAGGGCTCTCAGCCCCAGCATTTT. The whole variable domain, filled in from reference TRBV28 and TRBJ1-5, reads DVKVTQSSRYLVKRTGEKVFLECVQDMDHENMFWYRQDPGLGLRLIYFSYDVKMKEKGDIPEGYSVSREKKERFSLILESASTNQTSMYLCASSLKQGSQPQHFGDGTRLSIL.

This clonotype was seen at least ten times. The V call is TRBV28, the J call TRBJ2-2; TRBD1 agrees at 7 bases. Germline V gene lookup returns CDR1 MDHEN and CDR2 SYDVKM. The J segment lost 10 bases and the V segment lost 5 bases, leaving 13 bases of the junction unmatched. This CDR3 is built from 15 residues. The chain's CDR3 is CASSPNTLQGLELFF. DNA of the CDR3: TGTGCCAGCAGTCCTAATACCCTACAGGGGTTGGAGCTGTTTTTT.

This clonotype was seen a handful of times. This sequence joins TRBV3-1 and TRBJ2-7, with D tentatively TRBD1 (6 bases). The V end was cut by 2 bases, the J end by 5 bases, with 13 bases between. The CDR3 has 14 amino acids. The germline V gene encodes CDR1 LGHDT and CDR2 YNNKEL (reference sequence). The CDR3 nucleotides are TGTGCCAGCAGCCAAAGGAACAGGGTCCACGAGCAGTACTTC. Translation gives CASSQRNRVHEQYF.

This clonotype has just a few counts. The chain is built from TRBV7-9 and TRBJ2-7, with D perhaps assigned TRBD1 or TRBD2 (5 bases each). The CDR3 totals 15 residues. V was pared by 5 bases and J by 5 bases, with 19 bases between. Looked up from germline, CDR1 is SEHNR and CDR2 is FQNEAQ (reference sequence). As DNA, the CDR3 is TGTGCCAGCAGCCCGTACCGGGACGCACGAAACGAGCAGTACTTC. Residues: CASSPYRDARNEQYF.

This clonotype was seen only a few times. The V and J genes are TRBV10-3 and TRBJ1-2, with no clear D. Trimming stripped 5 bases from V and 2 bases from J, with 6 bases between. The CDR3 covers 12 residues. The germline V gene has CDR1 ENHRY and CDR2 SYGVKD. CDR3 in amino acids: CAISPGNYGYTF. The CDR3 region has the DNA TGTGCCATCAGTCCTGGGAACTATGGCTACACCTTC.

V gene TRBV12-3 or TRBV12-4 combines with J gene TRBJ2-1; D perhaps matches TRBD2 (7 bases). Trimming took 8 bases from V and 9 from J, leaving 11 bases between them. This CDR3 comprises 11 residues. CDR3 in amino acids: CASGGASEQFF. The CDR3 DNA reads TGTGCCAGCGGGGGGGCGAGTGAGCAGTTCTTC.

This sequence joins TRBV7-9 and TRBJ2-1; D is perhaps TRBD1 or TRBD2 (5 bases each). Germline V lookup: CDR1 SEHNR, CDR2 FQNEAQ (reference sequence). Between the trimmed V and J ends, which lost 4 bases and 4 bases, there was a span of 20 bases. This CDR3 region has 17 residues. The CDR3 sequence is CASSSVTGRAKYNEQFF. In DNA, the CDR3 is TGTGCCAGCAGCTCTGTGACGGGGCGGGCGAAATACAATGAGCAGTTCTTC.

This clonotype has ten or more counts. V usage is TRBV6-2 or TRBV6-3 and J usage is TRBJ2-3; tentatively, D is TRBD1 or TRBD2 (5 bases each). The CDR3 has 16 amino acids. With 6 bases removed from V and 4 bases from J, the gap between germline ends came to 20 bases. Germline CDR1 MNHEY, CDR2 SVGEGT. CDR3 nucleotides: TGTGCCAGCAGCCTCCGGGGCGGCTATGTTGCAGATACGCAGTATTTT. Amino acids: CASSLRGGYVADTQYF.

This clonotype turned up a few times. The CDR3 region is CSAREGLAGKRISYEQYF. Here the CDR3 DNA reads TGCAGTGCTAGAGAGGGACTAGCAGGAAAAAGAATCTCCTACGAGCAGTACTTC. This rearrangement joins TRBV20-1 to TRBJ2-7; 9 bases map to TRBD2. Germline V gives CDR1 DFQATT, CDR2 SNEGSKA (reference sequence). V was pared by 0 bases and J by 0 bases, with 12 bases of the junction left unmatched. The CDR3 totals 18 residues.

The J gene is TRBJ2-7, the V gene TRBV14, with no clear D. Germline-derived CDR1 and CDR2 are SGHDN and FVKESK. The CDR3 covers 14 residues. V lost 6 bases to trimming and J lost 3 bases, with 15 bases between them. This chain's CDR3 is CASRDGGRSYEQYF. DNA of the CDR3: TGTGCCAGCAGAGACGGCGGAAGGAGCTACGAGCAGTACTTC.

The V gene is TRBV11-2, the J gene TRBJ2-1; D is unresolved. The V gene lost 1 base and the J gene lost 7 bases, with 14 bases spanning the gap. The CDR3 covers 15 residues. CDR1 and CDR2 (germline): SGHAT, FQNNGV. Here the CDR3 DNA reads TGTGCCAGCAGCTTAGGTTTGTCAGCGTGGAATGAGCAGTTCTTC. It encodes CASSLGLSAWNEQFF.